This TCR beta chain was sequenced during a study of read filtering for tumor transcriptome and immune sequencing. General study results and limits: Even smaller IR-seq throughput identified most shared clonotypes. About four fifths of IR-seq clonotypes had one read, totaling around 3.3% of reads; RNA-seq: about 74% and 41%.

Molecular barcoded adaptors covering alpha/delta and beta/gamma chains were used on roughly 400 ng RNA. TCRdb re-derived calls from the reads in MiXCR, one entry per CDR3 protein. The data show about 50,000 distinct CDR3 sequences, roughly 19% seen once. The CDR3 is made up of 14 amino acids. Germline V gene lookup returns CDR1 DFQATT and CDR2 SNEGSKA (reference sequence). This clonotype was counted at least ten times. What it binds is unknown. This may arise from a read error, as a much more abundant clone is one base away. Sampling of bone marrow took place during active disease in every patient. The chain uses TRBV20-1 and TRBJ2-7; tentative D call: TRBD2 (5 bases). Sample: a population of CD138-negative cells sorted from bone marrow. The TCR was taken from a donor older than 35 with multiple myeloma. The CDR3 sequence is CSAPDPHGDYGQYF. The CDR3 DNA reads TGCAGTGCCCCGGACCCCCACGGGGATTACGGGCAGTACTTC.